The next 10 T cell receptor beta chains were all read from a single sample in a study of human T cells and chemical hapten exposure. Specified time point: patch test 2, 6 weeks after DPC sensitization. As to treatment: therapeutic diphenylcyclopropenone sensitization with weekly scalp DPC. TCRdb processed the RACE reads anew with MiXCR; each CDR3 protein has one entry. The data hold 350,000 to 400,000 distinct CDR3 sequences, with about 6.3% observed a single time. This specimen consisted of whole blood, obtained in connection with sensitization to the hapten diphenylcyclopropenone (DPC). All receptors derive from a woman aged 18-30 years with alopecia areata. Some clones in this sample may be carry-over from other donors' samples.

This clonotype was counted many times. The chain employs TRBV20-1 and TRBJ1-5; D uncertain. The CDR3 runs 12 residues. Germline V gene sequence: CDR1 DFQATT, CDR2 SNEGSKA (reference sequence). Trimming took off 5 bases at V and 5 bases at J, with 10 bases between the two ends. The CDR3 nucleotides are TGCAGTGCTGGGCGGGCCGATCAGCCCCAGCATTTT. Translated: CSAGRADQPQHF.

The chain is built from TRBV7-9 and TRBJ1-1, with D tentatively TRBD1 (5 bases). The V end was cut by 5 bases, the J end by 0 bases, with 16 bases between. The length of the CDR3 is 16 residues. CDR1 is SEHNR, CDR2 FQNEAQ, per germline (reference sequence). CDR3 in amino acids: CASSPRGERVNTEAFF. For the CDR3, the DNA is TGTGCCAGCAGCCCCAGAGGGGAGAGGGTGAACACTGAAGCTTTCTTT.

This clonotype turned up a few times. V and J are TRBV3-1 and TRBJ2-1; TRBD2 aligns across 7 bases. Germline values: CDR1 LGHDT, CDR2 YNNKEL (reference sequence). With 2 bases clipped from V and 9 bases from J, the junction kept 4 bases outside the gene matches. This CDR3 is built from 13 residues. The CDR3 sequence: CASSQRLAGEQFF. The CDR3 coding sequence is TGTGCCAGCAGCCAACGACTAGCCGGTGAGCAGTTCTTC.

This clonotype was seen a few times. V is TRBV5-1 and J is TRBJ1-1; 10 bases map to TRBD1. Germline CDR1 reads SGHRS; CDR2 reads YFSETQ. Germline trimming cut 4 bases from V and 4 bases from J; bases unmatched to any gene: 10. CDR3 length: 16 residues. CDR3 loop: CASSPQPGTGVTEAFF. The CDR3 DNA reads TGCGCCAGCAGCCCCCAACCTGGGACAGGGGTCACTGAAGCTTTCTTT.

The V gene is TRBV5-1, the J gene TRBJ2-1; 9 bases line up with TRBD2. Germline V CDR1 and CDR2: SGHRS, YFSETQ. The CDR3 has 15 amino acids. J gave up 0 bases and V 7 bases, and 5 bases lay outside the gene matches. CDR3 loop: CASRGAGGSYNEQFF. CDR3 DNA sequence: TGCGCCAGCCGGGGAGCGGGGGGCTCCTACAATGAGCAGTTCTTC. The full variable domain, with the rest looked up from reference TRBV5-1 and TRBJ2-1, is KAGVTQTPRYLIKTRGQQVTLSCSPISGHRSVSWYQQTPGQGLQFLFEYFSETQRNKGNFPGRFSGRQFSNSRSEMNVSTLELGDSALYLCASRGAGGSYNEQFFGPGTRLTVL.

This clonotype was recorded at least ten times. V is TRBV7-2 and J is TRBJ1-4; the match to TRBD1 covers 9 bases. V shed 1 base, J shed 8 bases, and the junction held 11 bases outside the gene matches. This CDR3 has 17 residues. Germline values: CDR1 SGHTA, CDR2 FQGNSA. This CDR3 reads CASSLGLRTGVNEKLFF. CDR3 nucleotides: TGTGCCAGCAGCTTAGGACTAAGGACAGGGGTGAACGAAAAACTGTTTTTT. The entire variable domain, with the rest obtained from reference TRBV7-2 and TRBJ1-4, is as follows: GAGVSQSPSNKVTEKGKDVELRCDPISGHTALYWYRQSLGQGLEFLIYFQGNSAPDKSGLPSDRFSAERTGGSVSTLTIQRTQQEDSAVYLCASSLGLRTGVNEKLFFGSGTQLSVL.

Ten or more counts support this clonotype. The V call is TRBV11-2, the J call TRBJ1-4; D gene uncertain. The germline gives CDR1 SGHAT, CDR2 FQNNGV. V lost 3 bases to trimming and J lost 6 bases, with 23 bases between them. The CDR3 contains 18 residues. For the CDR3, the DNA is TGTGCCAGCAGCTTTAATTGGCTGTCTGGGTCCTTGGATGAAAAACTGTTTTTT. Its protein product is CASSFNWLSGSLDEKLFF.

This clonotype was detected ten times or more. V gene TRBV20-1 combines with J gene TRBJ1-2; D uncertain. The CDR3 contains 11 residues. Trimming pared 4 bases from V and 8 bases from J, leaving 11 bases between. Germline V CDR1 and CDR2: DFQATT, SNEGSKA (reference sequence). CDR3 protein: CSATMVGGYTF. The CDR3 nucleotides are TGCAGTGCTACGATGGTTGGGGGCTACACCTTC.

The chain recombines TRBV18 with TRBJ2-2; tentatively, D is TRBD1 (5 bases). The CDR3 extends over 16 amino acids. Trimming took 1 base from V and 0 from J, leaving 9 bases between them. CDR1 and CDR2 from the germline V gene are KGHSH and LQKENI. The CDR3 DNA reads as TGTGCCAGCTCACCACAGGACACTACGAACACCGGGGAGCTGTTTTTT. Translated: CASSPQDTTNTGELFF. Based on the CDR3 plus reference TRBV18 and TRBJ2-2, the full variable domain is NAGVMQNPRHLVRRRGQEARLRCSPMKGHSHVYWYRQLPEEGLKFMVYLQKENIIDESGMPKERFSAEFPKEGPSILRIQQVVRGDSAAYFCASSPQDTTNTGELFFGEGSRLTVL.

This clonotype has a handful of counts. The chain joins TRBV9 to TRBJ2-3; 9 positions agree with TRBD2. Germline V gene lookup returns CDR1 SGDLS and CDR2 YYNGEE. V lost 0 bases to trimming and J lost 3 bases; unmatched junction nucleotides: 5. The CDR3 length is 16 residues. The CDR3 region is CASSVGTSVGTDTQYF. The CDR3 bases are TGTGCCAGCAGCGTAGGGACTAGCGTTGGTACAGATACGCAGTATTTT.